This T cell receptor beta chain appears in the sequencing data of a study of T-cell reconstitution after alpha-beta-depleted transplantation in children. Whole-study results and caveats: About two months after transplant, alpha-beta T cells reportedly came from several hundred expanded graft clones.

Germline CDR1 is MGHDK and CDR2 is SYGVNS. The CDR3 is made up of 14 amino acids. The trim removed 5 bases at V and 3 bases at J, leaving 4 bases unmatched. This clonotype has only a few counts. Antigen specificity is unknown. As it was prepared, the TCRbeta library received unique molecular identifiers. TCRdb independently ran MiXCR on the PCR reads; one entry per CDR3 protein. Found here are hundreds of thousands of distinct CDR3 sequences, approximately 19% of them singletons; the top ten hold around 45%. This clonotype was sampled from a male patient between 2 and 15 years old who had a stem cell transplant for acute lymphoblastic leukemia, so the T cells may come from the graft donor. Sequenced material: PBMCs, mostly from graft donor cells, taken 360 days after TCRalphabeta/CD19-depleted stem cell transplant. The chain is built from TRBV25-1 and TRBJ1-5; 7 nucleotides agree with TRBD1. The CDR3 spells CASSQDRTNQPQHF. The CDR3 coding sequence is TGTGCCAGCAGTCAGGACAGGACCAATCAGCCCCAGCATTTT.